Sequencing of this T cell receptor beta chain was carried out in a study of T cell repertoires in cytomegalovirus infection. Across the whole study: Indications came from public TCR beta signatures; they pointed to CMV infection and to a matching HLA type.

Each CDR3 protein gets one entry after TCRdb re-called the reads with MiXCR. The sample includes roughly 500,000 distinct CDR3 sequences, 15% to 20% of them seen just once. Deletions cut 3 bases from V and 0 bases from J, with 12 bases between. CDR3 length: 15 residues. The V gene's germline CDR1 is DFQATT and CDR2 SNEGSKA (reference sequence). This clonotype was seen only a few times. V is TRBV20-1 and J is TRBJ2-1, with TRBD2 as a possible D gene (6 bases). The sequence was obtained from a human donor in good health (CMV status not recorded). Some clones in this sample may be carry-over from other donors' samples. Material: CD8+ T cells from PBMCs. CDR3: CSARSRESSYNEQFF. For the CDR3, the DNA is TGCAGTGCTAGGTCGCGGGAAAGCTCCTACAATGAGCAGTTCTTC.